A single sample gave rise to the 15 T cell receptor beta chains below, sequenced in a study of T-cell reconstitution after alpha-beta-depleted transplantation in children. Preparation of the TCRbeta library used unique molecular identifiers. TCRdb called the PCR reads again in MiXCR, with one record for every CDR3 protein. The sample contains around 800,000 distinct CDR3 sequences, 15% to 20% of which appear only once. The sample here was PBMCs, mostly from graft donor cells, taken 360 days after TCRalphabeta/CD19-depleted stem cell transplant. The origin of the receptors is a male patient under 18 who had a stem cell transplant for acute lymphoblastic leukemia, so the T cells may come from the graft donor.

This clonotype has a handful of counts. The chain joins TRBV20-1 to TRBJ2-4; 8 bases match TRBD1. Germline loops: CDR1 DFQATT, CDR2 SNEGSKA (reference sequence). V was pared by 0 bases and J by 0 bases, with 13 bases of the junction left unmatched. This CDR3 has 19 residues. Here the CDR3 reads CSARDHAGGARSAKNIQYF. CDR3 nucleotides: TGCAGTGCTAGAGATCATGCAGGGGGCGCGAGGTCAGCCAAAAACATTCAGTACTTC.

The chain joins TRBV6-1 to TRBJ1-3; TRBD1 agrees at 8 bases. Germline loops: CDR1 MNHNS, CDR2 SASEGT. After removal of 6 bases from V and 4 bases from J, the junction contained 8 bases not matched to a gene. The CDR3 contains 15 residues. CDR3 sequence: CASSSTGAEGNTIYF. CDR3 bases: TGTGCCAGCAGCTCGACAGGGGCTGAGGGAAACACCATATATTTT.

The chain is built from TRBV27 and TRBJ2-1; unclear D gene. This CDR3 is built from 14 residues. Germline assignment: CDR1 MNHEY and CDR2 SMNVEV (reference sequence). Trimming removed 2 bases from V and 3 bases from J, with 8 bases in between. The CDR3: CASSLQDNYNEQFF. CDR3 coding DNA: TGTGCCAGCAGTTTACAAGACAACTACAATGAGCAGTTCTTC.

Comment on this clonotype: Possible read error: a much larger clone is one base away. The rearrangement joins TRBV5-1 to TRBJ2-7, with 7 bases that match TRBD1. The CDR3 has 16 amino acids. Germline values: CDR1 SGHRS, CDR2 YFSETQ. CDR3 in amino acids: CASSFDIVTGVHEQHF. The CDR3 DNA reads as TGCGCCAGCAGCTTTGACATAGTTACAGGGGTCCACGAGCAGCACTTC.

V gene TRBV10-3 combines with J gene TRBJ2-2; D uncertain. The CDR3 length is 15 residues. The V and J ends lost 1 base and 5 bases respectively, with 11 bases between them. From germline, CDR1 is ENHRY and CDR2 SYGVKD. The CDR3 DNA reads TGTGCCATCAGTGAGTGGCTAGTTAAGACCGGGGAGCTGTTTTTT. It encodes CAISEWLVKTGELFF.

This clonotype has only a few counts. The CDR3 protein is CASKALQGGLYEQYF. CDR3 nucleotide sequence: TGTGCCAGCAAAGCACTACAGGGCGGCCTCTACGAGCAGTACTTC. This chain links TRBV6-1 with TRBJ2-7, with a possible D match to TRBD1 (6 bases). Germline V gene sequence: CDR1 MNHNS, CDR2 SASEGT. This CDR3 is built from 15 residues. The ends were cut back, 7 bases at V and 3 bases at J, with 19 bases in the middle.

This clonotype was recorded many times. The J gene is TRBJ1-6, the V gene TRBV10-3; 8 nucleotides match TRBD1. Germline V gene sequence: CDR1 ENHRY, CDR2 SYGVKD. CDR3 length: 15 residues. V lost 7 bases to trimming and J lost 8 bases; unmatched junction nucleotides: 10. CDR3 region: CAIKSSDRADSPLHF. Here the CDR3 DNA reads TGTGCCATCAAGTCCTCGGACAGGGCGGATTCACCCCTCCACTTT.

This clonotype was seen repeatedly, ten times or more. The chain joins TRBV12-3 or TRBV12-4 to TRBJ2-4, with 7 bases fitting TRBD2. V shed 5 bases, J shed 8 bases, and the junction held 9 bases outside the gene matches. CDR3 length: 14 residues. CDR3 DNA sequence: TGTGCCAGCAGTCCCGGACTAGGATCGTACATTCAGTACTTC. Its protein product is CASSPGLGSYIQYF.

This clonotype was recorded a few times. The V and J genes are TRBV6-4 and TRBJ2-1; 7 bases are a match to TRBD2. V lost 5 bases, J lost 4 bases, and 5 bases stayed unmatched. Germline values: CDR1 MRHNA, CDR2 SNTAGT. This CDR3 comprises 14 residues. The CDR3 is CASSRAGVYNEQFF. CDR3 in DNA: TGTGCCAGCAGTCGCGCGGGAGTTTACAATGAGCAGTTCTTC.

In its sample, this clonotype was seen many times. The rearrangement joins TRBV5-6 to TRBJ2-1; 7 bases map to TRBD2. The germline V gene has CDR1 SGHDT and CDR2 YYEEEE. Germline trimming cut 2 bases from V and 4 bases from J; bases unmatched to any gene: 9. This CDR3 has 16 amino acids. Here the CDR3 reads CASSFRKTSLYNEQFF. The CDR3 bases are TGTGCCAGCAGCTTTCGAAAGACTAGCTTATACAATGAGCAGTTCTTC. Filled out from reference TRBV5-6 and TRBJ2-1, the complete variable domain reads DAGVTQSPTHLIKTRGQQVTLRCSPKSGHDTVSWYQQALGQGPQFIFQYYEEEERQRGNFPDRFSGHQFPNYSSELNVNALLLGDSALYLCASSFRKTSLYNEQFFGPGTRLTVL.

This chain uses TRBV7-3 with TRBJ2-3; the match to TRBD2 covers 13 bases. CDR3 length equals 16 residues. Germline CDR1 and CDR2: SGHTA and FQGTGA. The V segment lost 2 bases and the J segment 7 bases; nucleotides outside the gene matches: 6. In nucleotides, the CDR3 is TGTGCCAGCAGCTTAGGAACTAGCGGGAGGGGAAATACGCAGTATTTT. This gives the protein CASSLGTSGRGNTQYF. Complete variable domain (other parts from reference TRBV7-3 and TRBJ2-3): GAGVSQTPSNKVTEKGKYVELRCDPISGHTALYWYRQSLGQGPEFLIYFQGTGAADDSGLPNDRFFAVRPEGSVSTLKIQRTERGDSAVYLCASSLGTSGRGNTQYFGPGTRLTVL.

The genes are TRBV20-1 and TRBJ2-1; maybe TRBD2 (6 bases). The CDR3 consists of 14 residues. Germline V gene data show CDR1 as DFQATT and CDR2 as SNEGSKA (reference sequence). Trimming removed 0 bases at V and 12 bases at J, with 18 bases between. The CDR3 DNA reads TGCAGTGCTAGAGATCGGCGGGGTATAGCGGTGCAGTTCTTC. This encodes CSARDRRGIAVQFF.

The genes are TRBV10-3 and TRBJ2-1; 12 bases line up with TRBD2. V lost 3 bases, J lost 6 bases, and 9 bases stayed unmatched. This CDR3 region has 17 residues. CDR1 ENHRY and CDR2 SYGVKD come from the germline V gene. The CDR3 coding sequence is TGTGCCATCAGTGACCTTCGACTAGCGGGAGTATCCAATGAGCAGTTCTTC. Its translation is CAISDLRLAGVSNEQFF.

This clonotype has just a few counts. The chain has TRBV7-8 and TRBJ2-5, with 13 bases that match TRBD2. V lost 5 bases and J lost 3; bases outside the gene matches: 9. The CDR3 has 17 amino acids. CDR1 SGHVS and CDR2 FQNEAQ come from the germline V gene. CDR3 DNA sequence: TGTGCCAGCAGCAAGCGAGGGACTAGCGGGATGAAAGAGACCCAGTACTTC. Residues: CASSKRGTSGMKETQYF.

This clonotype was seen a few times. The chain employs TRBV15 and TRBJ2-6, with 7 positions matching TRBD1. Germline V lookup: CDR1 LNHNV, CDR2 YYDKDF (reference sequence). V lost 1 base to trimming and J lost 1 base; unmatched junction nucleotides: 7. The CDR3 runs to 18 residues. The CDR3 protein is CATSRARQGRSGANVLTF. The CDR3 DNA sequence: TGTGCCACCAGCAGAGCCCGACAGGGACGGTCTGGGGCCAACGTCCTGACTTTC.